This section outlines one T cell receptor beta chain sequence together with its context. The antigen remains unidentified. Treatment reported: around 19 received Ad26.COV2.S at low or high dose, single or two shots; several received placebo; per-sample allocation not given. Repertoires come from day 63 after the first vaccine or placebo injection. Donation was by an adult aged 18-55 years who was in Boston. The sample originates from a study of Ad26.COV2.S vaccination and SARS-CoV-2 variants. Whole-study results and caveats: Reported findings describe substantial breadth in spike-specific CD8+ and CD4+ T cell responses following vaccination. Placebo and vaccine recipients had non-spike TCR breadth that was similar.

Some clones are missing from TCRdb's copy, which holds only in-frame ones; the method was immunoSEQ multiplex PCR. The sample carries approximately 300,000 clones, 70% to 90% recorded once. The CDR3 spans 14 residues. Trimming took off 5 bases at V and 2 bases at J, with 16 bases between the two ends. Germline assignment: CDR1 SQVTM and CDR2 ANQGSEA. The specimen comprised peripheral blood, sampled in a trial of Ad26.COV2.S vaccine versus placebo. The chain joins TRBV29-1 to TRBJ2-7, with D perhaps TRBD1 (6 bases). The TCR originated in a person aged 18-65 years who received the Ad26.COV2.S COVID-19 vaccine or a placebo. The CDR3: CSVLGGMGTYEQYF. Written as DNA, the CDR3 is TGCAGCGTTTTAGGGGGAATGGGAACCTACGAGCAGTACTTC.